This record covers a single T cell receptor beta chain. The CDR3 is made up of 17 amino acids. Germline-derived CDR1 and CDR2 are KGHSH and LQKENI. V shed 6 bases, J shed 1 base, and the junction held 10 bases outside the gene matches. It was during active infection that Seattle patients were enrolled and then longitudinally followed. The data are from a study of blood T cell repertoires in COVID-19. For the study at large: The United States, Italy and Spain provided the acute and convalescent COVID-19 samples. Sources were T cells, B-cell-depleted T cells, or PBMCs; the material itself was cDNA or gDNA.

In the authors' methods: Amplification of reference gene primers was used by the study to estimate nucleated cell counts. TCRdb's copy holds only in-frame clones and misses some; the assay was immunoSEQ multiplex PCR. V, J and clone size reflect that table, while D and trimming were determined from the DNA. This table has about 140,000 clones, around 84% appearing once. This clonotype originated in a man between 25 and 39 years old with COVID-19, enrolled during active disease. The chain carries TRBV18 and TRBJ2-1; TRBD2 agrees at 9 bases. Sequenced sample: peripheral blood. CDR3 residues: CASSLSGSGGSYNEQFF. Here the CDR3 DNA reads TGTGCCAGCTCTCTTAGCGGGAGCGGGGGGTCCTACAATGAGCAGTTCTTC.